Below are 24 T cell receptor beta chains sequenced from a single sample in a study of OX40 agonist ivuxolimab in advanced cancers. The method was immunoSEQ multiplex PCR; TCRdb's version includes in-frame clones alone and lacks a portion of them. There are about 50,000 clones in the sample; approximately 86% occur only once, and about 11% lies in the top ten. The sample was CD4+ or CD8+ T cells sorted from blood, taken in a trial of the OX40 agonist ivuxolimab. The receptors here all came from an adult with an advanced solid tumor such as melanoma, head and neck, liver or kidney cancer.

This clone has just one count. The rearrangement links TRBV19 to TRBJ2-1; D possibly corresponds to TRBD2 (5 bases). Germline values: CDR1 LNHDA, CDR2 SQIVND (reference sequence). This CDR3 has 12 amino acids. Trimming left V 3 bases short and J 7 bases short, with 7 bases between. The CDR3 reads CASSILANEQFF. The CDR3 coding sequence is TGTGCCAGTAGTATTCTAGCTAATGAGCAGTTCTTC.

The chain couples TRBV11-2 to TRBJ2-1; D uncertain. The CDR3 totals 12 residues. V dropped 2 bases and J dropped 8 bases, with 7 bases sitting between them. Germline lookup yields CDR1 SGHAT and CDR2 FQNNGV. CDR3 DNA: TGTGCCAGCAGCTTATCGGGTGATGAGCAGTTCTTC. Its protein is CASSLSGDEQFF.

The chain employs TRBV7-9 and TRBJ1-1; maybe TRBD1 (6 bases). The ends were cut back, 6 bases at V and 1 base at J, with 18 bases in the middle. CDR3 length: 16 amino acids. Per germline, CDR1 SEHNR and CDR2 FQNEAQ (reference sequence). The CDR3 sequence: CASRTGQTAPNTEAFF. CDR3 coding DNA: TGTGCCAGCAGAACCGGACAGACCGCTCCGAACACTGAAGCTTTCTTT.

J is TRBJ2-5 and V is TRBV27; D gene uncertain. Germline V CDR1 and CDR2: MNHEY, SMNVEV (reference sequence). The CDR3 runs to 13 residues. V was shortened by 4 bases and J by 4 bases, with 10 bases between the two germline ends. The CDR3 bases are TGTGCCAGCAGTTGGACGGTGGGAGAGACCCAGTACTTC. Its translation is CASSWTVGETQYF.

The chain links TRBV4-1 to TRBJ1-1; maybe TRBD1 (5 bases). V dropped 0 bases and J dropped 10 bases, with 15 bases sitting between them. Germline loops: CDR1 MGHRA, CDR2 YSYEKL. The CDR3 sequence is 14 residues long. The DNA of the CDR3 is TGCGCCAGCAGCCAAGATGGGAGGGGCGCGGGAGCTTTCTTT. Translated: CASSQDGRGAGAFF.

This chain links TRBV27 with TRBJ2-3; a weak D match, TRBD2 (6 bases). Germline lookup yields CDR1 MNHEY and CDR2 SMNVEV (reference sequence). The germline V and J ends were trimmed by 7 bases and 6 bases, with 14 bases remaining between them. CDR3 length equals 13 residues. DNA of the CDR3: TGTGCCAGCAACCCAAGGAGGGCGGATACGCAGTATTTT. Translation gives CASNPRRADTQYF.

This sequence joins TRBV7-2 and TRBJ2-7, with a weak D call TRBD1 (6 bases). The CDR3 totals 12 residues. The germline V gene encodes CDR1 SGHTA and CDR2 FQGNSA. V lost 5 bases and J lost 7, with 12 bases in between. The CDR3 nucleotides read TGTGCCAGCAGCGCGACAGGAAGAGAGCAGTACTTC. Translated, it gives CASSATGREQYF.

The chain uses TRBV29-1 and TRBJ1-2, with D unresolved. The V gene lost 5 bases and the J gene lost 6 bases, with 10 bases spanning the gap. Germline V lookup: CDR1 SQVTM, CDR2 ANQGSEA. The CDR3 sequence is 11 residues long. CDR3: CSVRWKDGYTF. For the CDR3, the DNA is TGCAGCGTTAGGTGGAAGGATGGCTACACCTTC. Looking up the rest from reference TRBV29-1 and TRBJ1-2 gives the full variable domain: SAVISQKPSRDICQRGTSLTIQCQVDSQVTMMFWYRQQPGQSLTLIATANQGSEATYESGFVIDKFPISRPNLTFSTLTVSNMSPEDSSIYLCSVRWKDGYTFGSGTRLTVV.

The chain links TRBV28 to TRBJ2-1; TRBD1 aligns across 7 bases. The germline CDR1 and CDR2 sequences are MDHEN and SYDVKM. Trimming at V came to 5 bases and at J to 1 base, leaving 8 bases not matched to a gene. The CDR3 totals 16 residues. The CDR3 is CASSLAGTESYNEQFF. CDR3 DNA sequence: TGTGCCAGCAGTCTTGCCGGGACAGAATCCTACAATGAGCAGTTCTTC.

This clone occurred a few times. This chain joins TRBV5-1 and TRBJ2-7; 8 bases match TRBD2. Germline V lookup: CDR1 SGHRS, CDR2 YFSETQ. Trimming at V came to 4 bases and at J to 2 bases, leaving 5 bases not matched to a gene. The CDR3 runs to 14 residues. In DNA, the CDR3 is TGCGCCAGCAGCCCGTTGACTAGCGCCTACGAGCAGTACTTC. Its protein product is CASSPLTSAYEQYF.

The rearrangement joins TRBV7-9 to TRBJ2-7; 7 nucleotides agree with TRBD1. The CDR3 has 13 amino acids. Unmatched junction bases numbered 5, after V lost 5 bases and J lost 4 bases. The germline V gene has CDR1 SEHNR and CDR2 FQNEAQ (reference sequence). CDR3 in amino acids: CASSLGTVYEQYF. CDR3 sequence (DNA): TGTGCCAGCAGCCTCGGGACAGTTTACGAGCAGTACTTC.

The chain combines TRBV27 with TRBJ1-5, with a tentative D call TRBD1 (6 bases). The CDR3 is 15 residues long. V was shortened by 5 bases and J by 0 bases, with 11 bases between the two germline ends. Germline CDR1 MNHEY, CDR2 SMNVEV (reference sequence). In DNA form, the CDR3 reads TGTGCCAGCAGTCGAGGACAGTTTAGCAATCAGCCCCAGCATTTT. This codes for CASSRGQFSNQPQHF.

The J gene is TRBJ2-5, the V gene TRBV10-3; 8 bases line up with TRBD2. This CDR3 has 13 residues. Germline CDR1 reads ENHRY; CDR2 reads SYGVKD. J lost 11 bases, V lost 11 bases, and 16 bases had no gene match. The CDR3 region has the DNA TGTGCCCTCTCAACAGGCGGAGCGGGGGAGCAGTACTTC. It yields the protein CALSTGGAGEQYF.

CDR3 loop: CASSLYPPWTGGTEAFF. CDR3 DNA sequence: TGTGCCAGCAGTTTATACCCCCCCTGGACAGGGGGCACTGAAGCTTTCTTT. The V gene is TRBV27, the J gene TRBJ1-1, with TRBD1 identical over 10 bases. Trimming took 1 base from V and 4 from J; bases not matched to a gene: 9. CDR1 MNHEY and CDR2 SMNVEV come from the germline V gene (reference sequence). The CDR3 runs to 17 residues.

The chain has TRBV7-8 and TRBJ2-1; D gene ambiguous. CDR1 and CDR2 (germline): SGHVS, FQNEAQ. V was pared by 7 bases and J by 5 bases, with 9 bases between. The CDR3 sequence is 12 residues long. The CDR3 coding sequence is TGTGCCAGCACCGACTCTAACAATGAGCAGTTCTTC. Translation gives CASTDSNNEQFF.

V gene TRBV9 combines with J gene TRBJ2-3, with TRBD1 matching 7 bases. V shed 3 bases and J 4 bases; nucleotides not matched to a gene: 2. This CDR3 has 13 residues. The germline CDR1 and CDR2 sequences are SGDLS and YYNGEE. CDR3 in DNA: TGTGCCAGCAGCGGGACAGGACCAGATACGCAGTATTTT. Protein sequence: CASSGTGPDTQYF. The full variable domain, completed using reference TRBV9 and TRBJ2-3, is DSGVTQTPKHLITATGQRVTLRCSPRSGDLSVYWYQQSLDQGLQFLIQYYNGEERAKGNILERFSAQQFPDLHSELNLSSLELGDSALYFCASSGTGPDTQYFGPGTRLTVL.

V is TRBV7-9 and J is TRBJ2-7; D is unclear. Germline V CDR1 and CDR2: SEHNR, FQNEAQ (reference sequence). This CDR3 spans 14 amino acids. Deletions cut 3 bases from V and 4 bases from J, with 13 bases between. Written as DNA, the CDR3 is TGTGCCAGCAGCTTTGAGTACGTAGATTACGAGCAGTACTTC. Its translation: CASSFEYVDYEQYF.

The table lists this clone with a few counts. The rearrangement uses TRBV28 and TRBJ2-1, with D uncertain. The germline CDR1 and CDR2 sequences are MDHEN and SYDVKM. Trimming pared 3 bases from V and 7 bases from J, leaving 4 bases between. CDR3 size: 11 residues. The DNA of the CDR3 is TGTGCCAGCAGTTTGGCAAATGAGCAGTTCTTC. Its translation: CASSLANEQFF. Looking up the rest from reference TRBV28 and TRBJ2-1 gives the full variable domain: DVKVTQSSRYLVKRTGEKVFLECVQDMDHENMFWYRQDPGLGLRLIYFSYDVKMKEKGDIPEGYSVSREKKERFSLILESASTNQTSMYLCASSLANEQFFGPGTRLTVL.

V usage is TRBV4-1 and J usage is TRBJ2-5; TRBD1 might be the D (5 bases). V lost 0 bases and J lost 7, with 6 bases in between. The CDR3 loop spans 12 amino acids. CDR1 is MGHRA and CDR2 is YSYEKL in the germline V gene. Written as DNA, the CDR3 is TGCGCCAGCAGCCAAGATAGGGGGACCCAGTACTTC. Protein product: CASSQDRGTQYF.

J is TRBJ2-6 and V is TRBV7-9; unclear D gene. The V end lost 6 bases, the J end lost 0 bases, and 6 bases lay between the germline ends. The germline V gene has CDR1 SEHNR and CDR2 FQNEAQ (reference sequence). The CDR3 is 14 amino acids. The CDR3 DNA reads as TGTGCCAGCAGGGACGGCTCTGGGGCCAACGTCCTGACTTTC. Translation gives CASRDGSGANVLTF.

CDR3 nucleotides: TGTGCCAGCAGTGGACAGGGTTTGGGGTATCAGCCCCAGCATTTT. Protein product: CASSGQGLGYQPQHF. The genes are TRBV2 and TRBJ1-5; 7 bases are shared with TRBD1. Germline values: CDR1 SNHLY, CDR2 FYNNEI. The CDR3 loop spans 15 amino acids. V trimming: 4 bases; J trimming: 5 bases; junction bases outside the gene matches: 8.

The chain recombines TRBV6-6 with TRBJ2-7; D is unclear. In germline, CDR1 is MNHNY, CDR2 SVGAGI (reference sequence). The germline V and J ends were trimmed by 4 bases and 3 bases, with 10 bases remaining between them. The CDR3 consists of 13 residues. The CDR3: CASSSRTSYEQYF. The CDR3 DNA sequence: TGTGCCAGCAGTTCCCGCACGAGCTACGAGCAGTACTTC.

The chain combines TRBV4-3 with TRBJ1-2, with D maybe TRBD1 (5 bases). V was clipped by 1 base and J by 4 bases, with 13 bases between them. The CDR3 is 15 amino acids. Germline CDR1 LGHNA, CDR2 YSLEER. The CDR3 bases are TGCGCCAGCAGCCAAGCCAGTGGGGCGGGCTATGGCTACACCTTC. This encodes CASSQASGAGYGYTF.

This clone qualifies as medium-sized (0.01 to 0.1%). The chain carries TRBV30 and TRBJ2-1; 8 positions agree with TRBD1. This CDR3 comprises 14 residues. The V and J ends lost 5 bases and 4 bases, in that order; junction bases with no gene match: 7. Germline V CDR1 and CDR2: GTSNPN, SVGIG (reference sequence). CDR3 nucleotides: TGTGCCTGGGGTTGGACAGGGAGATACAATGAGCAGTTCTTC. The encoded protein is CAWGWTGRYNEQFF.